The next 22 T cell receptor beta chains were all read from a single sample in a study of T cell responses to AZD1222 COVID-19 vaccine. TCRdb keeps only in-frame clones here, not all; method: immunoSEQ multiplex PCR. This table has about 84,000 clones, approximately 85% appearing once. The material sequenced was peripheral blood, taken 28 days after the second AZD1222 dose. The receptors derive from an adult who received the AZD1222 COVID-19 vaccine.

The CDR3 is CASSFRGASEQFF. The CDR3 nucleotides are TGTGCCAGCAGCTTCCGGGGAGCCAGCGAGCAGTTCTTC. This rearrangement joins TRBV12-3 or TRBV12-4 to TRBJ2-1, with D maybe TRBD2 (5 bases). V lost 6 bases and J lost 10, with 16 bases in between. CDR3 length: 13 amino acids.

The rearrangement links TRBV4-3 to TRBJ1-1; D gene ambiguous. Germline V gene sequence: CDR1 LGHNA, CDR2 YSLEER. Between the trimmed V and J ends, which lost 0 bases and 4 bases, there was a span of 15 bases. The CDR3 is 16 residues long. The CDR3 loop reads CASSQEYGVKGTEAFF. CDR3 coding DNA: TGCGCCAGCAGCCAAGAGTACGGGGTTAAAGGCACTGAAGCTTTCTTT.

The chain recombines TRBV7-2 with TRBJ1-5, with D unresolved. Germline-derived CDR1 and CDR2 are SGHTA and FQGNSA. This CDR3 spans 13 amino acids. Trimming took off 3 bases at V and 5 bases at J, with 8 bases between the two ends. CDR3 protein: CASSFSEDQPQHF. Written as DNA, the CDR3 is TGTGCCAGCAGCTTTTCAGAGGATCAGCCCCAGCATTTT.

The CDR3 protein is CASSYAFDRGNEQYF. In nucleotides, the CDR3 is TGTGCCAGCAGTTACGCCTTCGACAGGGGAAACGAGCAGTACTTC. This chain uses TRBV6-5 with TRBJ2-7, with 8 bases aligning to TRBD1. This CDR3 comprises 15 residues. Germline V lookup: CDR1 MNHEY, CDR2 SVGAGI. The junction had 8 bases not matched to a gene; V was cut back by 2 bases and J by 5 bases.

The chain joins TRBV15 to TRBJ1-1; possible D gene TRBD1, 6 bases. The CDR3 runs to 13 residues. The germline gives CDR1 LNHNV, CDR2 YYDKDF (reference sequence). Trimming left V 5 bases short and J 8 bases short, with 15 bases between. The CDR3 nucleotides read TGTGCCACCAGCGAGGGACACCAGGCGGAAGCTTTCTTT. Encoded protein: CATSEGHQAEAFF.

The chain combines TRBV10-3 with TRBJ2-3, with 9 bases fitting TRBD1. The CDR3 consists of 14 residues. The junction had 1 base not matched to a gene; V was cut back by 5 bases and J by 1 base. In germline, CDR1 is ENHRY, CDR2 SYGVKD. CDR3 amino acids: CAISRTGGTDTQYF. The CDR3 DNA follows: TGTGCCATCAGTCGGACAGGGGGCACAGATACGCAGTATTTT.

This clone occurred once. This chain links TRBV7-3 with TRBJ1-2; no definite D call. V was clipped by 4 bases and J by 8 bases, with 14 bases between them. CDR3 size: 13 residues. Per germline, CDR1 SGHTA and CDR2 FQGTGA. CDR3 loop: CASSSSPDLGYTF. DNA of the CDR3: TGTGCCAGCAGCTCCTCCCCAGACCTGGGCTACACCTTC.

The CDR3: CASSPDRGQPQHF. CDR3 sequence (DNA): TGTGCCAGCTCACCTGACAGGGGTCAGCCCCAGCATTTT. V usage is TRBV18 and J usage is TRBJ1-5; 8 bases fit TRBD1. V lost 3 bases and J lost 6; bases outside the gene matches: 1. The V gene's germline CDR1 is KGHSH and CDR2 LQKENI. CDR3 length: 13 amino acids.

Only one count was recorded for this clone. The gene calls are TRBV28 and TRBJ1-1; unclear D gene. Trimming pared 1 base from V and 10 bases from J, leaving 10 bases between. CDR3 length: 12 amino acids. Germline V gene lookup returns CDR1 MDHEN and CDR2 SYDVKM. In DNA form, the CDR3 reads TGTGCCAGCAGTTTATCCCCAATAGGAGCTTTCTTT. Its translation is CASSLSPIGAFF.

This clone was counted a single time. The CDR3 loop reads CASSHGQGSTDTQYF. The CDR3, as DNA: TGTGCCAGCAGCCACGGACAGGGTAGCACAGATACGCAGTATTTT. The V and J genes are TRBV7-3 and TRBJ2-3, with TRBD1 identical over 8 bases. The CDR3 has 15 residues. V shed 5 bases, J shed 0 bases, and the junction held 4 bases outside the gene matches. Germline V gene sequence: CDR1 SGHTA, CDR2 FQGTGA. The full variable domain, with the rest looked up from reference TRBV7-3 and TRBJ2-3, is GAGVSQTPSNKVTEKGKYVELRCDPISGHTALYWYRQSLGQGPEFLIYFQGTGAADDSGLPNDRFFAVRPEGSVSTLKIQRTERGDSAVYLCASSHGQGSTDTQYFGPGTRLTVL.

The genes are TRBV4-1 and TRBJ1-1, with D hard to call. CDR3 length: 15 residues. V gave up 0 bases and J gave up 5 bases, with 13 bases separating them. The germline gives CDR1 MGHRA, CDR2 YSYEKL. The CDR3 spells CASSQDPGRATEAFF. The DNA of the CDR3 is TGCGCCAGCAGCCAAGATCCTGGGAGGGCTACTGAAGCTTTCTTT.

The chain carries TRBV19 and TRBJ1-3; 8 nucleotides agree with TRBD1. V lost 8 bases and J lost 0; bases outside the gene matches: 6. This CDR3 comprises 15 residues. Germline values: CDR1 LNHDA, CDR2 SQIVND (reference sequence). Written as DNA, the CDR3 is TGTGCCAGTGCTCCGGGACAGGTCTCTGGAAACACCATATATTTT. Protein: CASAPGQVSGNTIYF.

The chain joins TRBV5-1 to TRBJ1-2; 10 bases are a match to TRBD1. Trimming took 4 bases from V and 5 from J; bases not matched to a gene: 8. CDR3 length: 15 amino acids. Germline CDR1 reads SGHRS; CDR2 reads YFSETQ. For the CDR3, the DNA is TGCGCCAGCAGCATGGGACAGGGGCTGGGGTATGGCTACACCTTC. The encoded protein is CASSMGQGLGYGYTF.

This sequence joins TRBV18 and TRBJ2-3; 7 bases are shared with TRBD2. The CDR3 spans 14 residues. V lost 2 bases, J lost 1 base, and 0 bases stayed unmatched. Germline V gene sequence: CDR1 KGHSH, CDR2 LQKENI. The CDR3 bases are TGTGCCAGCTCACCAGCGGGAGGCACAGATACGCAGTATTTT. Its protein is CASSPAGGTDTQYF.

V usage is TRBV28 and J usage is TRBJ2-2, with TRBD2 matching over 7 bases. The germline CDR1 and CDR2 sequences are MDHEN and SYDVKM. The CDR3 totals 14 residues. The junction had 7 bases not matched to a gene; V was cut back by 6 bases and J by 6 bases. The CDR3 DNA is TGTGCCAGCAGAGGCGGGAGAATTTCCGGGGAGCTGTTTTTT. This encodes CASRGGRISGELFF.

The CDR3 DNA reads as TGTGCCAGTAGTATTTTGGGGACCTTGGGACTCTCCTACAATGAGCAGTTCTTC. Amino acids: CASSILGTLGLSYNEQFF. J is TRBJ2-1 and V is TRBV19; weak D call: TRBD2 (6 bases). From germline, CDR1 is LNHDA and CDR2 SQIVND (reference sequence). Trimming removed 3 bases at V and 0 bases at J, with 18 bases between. The CDR3 runs 18 residues.

The rearrangement joins TRBV5-1 to TRBJ1-5; D possibly corresponds to TRBD1 (6 bases). Trimming left V 4 bases short and J 6 bases short, with 23 bases between. There are 17 residues in the CDR3. The germline CDR1 and CDR2 sequences are SGHRS and YFSETQ. This CDR3 reads CASSPKFKQGLGQPQHF. DNA for the CDR3: TGCGCCAGCAGCCCAAAATTTAAACAGGGCTTGGGTCAGCCCCAGCATTTT.

This CDR3 reads CASGDRTRNEKLFF. The CDR3 coding sequence is TGTGCTAGCGGGGACAGGACGCGTAATGAAAAACTGTTTTTT. The V gene is TRBV12-5, the J gene TRBJ1-4; 8 bases align to TRBD1. CDR3 length equals 14 residues. Germline CDR1 LGHNT, CDR2 FRNRAP. V lost 9 bases, J lost 4 bases, and 7 bases stayed unmatched.

The gene calls are TRBV24-1 and TRBJ2-2, with a possible D match to TRBD2 (6 bases). The CDR3 spans 15 residues. Germline lookup yields CDR1 KGHDR and CDR2 SFDVKD. V dropped 6 bases and J dropped 5 bases, with 15 bases sitting between them. CDR3 nucleotide sequence: TGTGCCACCAGTTCCCCCGGGGGTAGGACCGGGGAGCTGTTTTTT. Translating it yields CATSSPGGRTGELFF.

Comment on this clone: One end of the junction varies from germline; a read error may be responsible. V is TRBV28 and J is TRBJ1-2; TRBD1 aligns across 9 bases. CDR3 length: 16 amino acids. The V gene's germline CDR1 is MDHEN and CDR2 SYDVKM. CDR3 nucleotides: TGTGCCAGCAGCCTGGACAGGGGTAACCTTAACTATGGCTACACCTTT. Its translation is CASSLDRGNLNYGYTF.

The chain is built from TRBV30 and TRBJ2-5; 8 positions match TRBD2. V lost 4 bases and J lost 5; bases outside the gene matches: 0. CDR1 is GTSNPN, CDR2 SVGIG, per germline (reference sequence). CDR3 length equals 11 residues. The CDR3 protein is CAWTSGETQYF. The CDR3 DNA follows: TGTGCCTGGACTAGCGGGGAGACCCAGTACTTC.

The J gene is TRBJ2-1, the V gene TRBV9; 7 bases fit TRBD1. The length of the CDR3 is 15 residues. Germline CDR1 SGDLS, CDR2 YYNGEE. Trimming took 0 bases from V and 10 from J; bases not matched to a gene: 10. CDR3 bases: TGTGCCAGCAGCGTAGTAGGCTCAGGGGGACACGAGCAGTTCTTC. This sequence encodes CASSVVGSGGHEQFF.